The 7 T cell receptor beta chains given below trace back to one sample, sequenced in a study of blood T cell repertoires in COVID-19. The repertoire was sequenced with immunoSEQ multiplex PCR; TCRdb's copy has only in-frame clones and lacks some. The repertoire consists of some 120,000 clones, with approximately 86% occurring once and the leading ten covering approximately 20%. Material for sequencing was peripheral blood. These receptors were collected from a woman between 50 and 59 years old who had recovered from COVID-19.

This clone was recorded only once. The genes are TRBV30 and TRBJ2-2, with D tentatively TRBD2 (6 bases). Germline V gene data show CDR1 as GTSNPN and CDR2 as SVGIG (reference sequence). Trimming took off 0 bases at V and 0 bases at J, with 8 bases between the two ends. The CDR3 has 15 residues. CDR3 DNA: TGTGCCTGGAGTGTCCGCGGGACGAACACCGGGGAGCTGTTTTTT. Translated: CAWSVRGTNTGELFF.

V usage is TRBV7-2 and J usage is TRBJ2-5; a possible D gene is TRBD2 (6 bases). With 1 base removed from V and 5 bases from J, the gap between germline ends came to 11 bases. This CDR3 has 14 residues. Germline CDR1 reads SGHTA; CDR2 reads FQGNSA. CDR3 DNA sequence: TGTGCCAGCAGCTTAGTTCGCGGGACGGAGACCCAGTACTTC. Amino acid sequence: CASSLVRGTETQYF.

The rearrangement joins TRBV13 to TRBJ2-7; D is perhaps TRBD1 (6 bases). Per germline, CDR1 PRHDT and CDR2 FYEKMQ (reference sequence). This CDR3 has 13 amino acids. V shed 5 bases and J shed 6 bases, with 14 bases lying between them. The CDR3 DNA follows: TGTGCCAGCAGCACAGGGACGGTTCTCGAGCAGTACTTC. This gives the protein CASSTGTVLEQYF.

The chain links TRBV2 to TRBJ2-2; perhaps TRBD1 as D (5 bases). The CDR3 is 13 residues long. The V end was cut by 7 bases, the J end by 5 bases, with 11 bases between. CDR1 and CDR2 (germline): SNHLY, FYNNEI. DNA for the CDR3: TGTGCCAGCACCCGACAGATAACCGGGGAGCTGTTTTTT. Residues: CASTRQITGELFF.

This clone was counted a single time. The chain combines TRBV11-3 with TRBJ2-2; D possibly corresponds to TRBD1 (6 bases). V was pared by 2 bases and J by 5 bases, with 9 bases between. The germline V gene has CDR1 SGHNT and CDR2 YENEEA. The CDR3 spans 14 residues. This CDR3 reads CASSLRQGTGELFF. CDR3 sequence (DNA): TGTGCCAGCAGCTTACGGCAGGGGACCGGGGAGCTGTTTTTT.

Only one count was recorded for this clone. CDR3 region: CASSLTGQGSSPLHF. CDR3 DNA sequence: TGTGCCAGCAGCTTAACGGGACAGGGTTCCTCACCCCTCCACTTT. The chain has TRBV7-3 and TRBJ1-6; 9 bases are a match to TRBD1. Germline CDR1 and CDR2: SGHTA and FQGTGA. This CDR3 is 15 amino acids long. The V gene end was trimmed by 0 bases and the J gene end by 10 bases; junction bases not matched to a gene: 4.

This clone was seen more than once but under ten times. The J gene is TRBJ1-4, the V gene TRBV9; D is ambiguous. CDR1 is SGDLS and CDR2 is YYNGEE in the germline V gene. Deletions cut 2 bases from V and 5 bases from J, with 13 bases between. This CDR3 contains 15 residues. The CDR3 nucleotides are TGTGCCAGCAGCGTCTGGAAGGGAGGGAATGAAAAACTGTTTTTT. It translates to CASSVWKGGNEKLFF.